The T cell receptor (beta chain) described here comes from a study of cytomegalovirus exposure and HLA in healthy donors. Overall study findings and caveats: There were a few CMV-associated chains whose specificity for CMV antigens was confirmed in vitro. Researchers counted some 150 TCR beta chains as cytomegalovirus-associated. TCR clusters originating in the first cohort tended to co-occur in the roughly 120 validation repertoires, according to a later analysis.

The count of this clone is one. What it recognizes is unknown. TCRdb keeps only in-frame clones here, not all; method: immunoSEQ multiplex PCR. The data show about 150,000 clones, 89% seen once. The V and J ends lost 2 bases and 8 bases, in that order; junction bases with no gene match: 7. The germline gives CDR1 LGHNA, CDR2 YSLEER. This CDR3 spans 15 amino acids. The sample comprised PBMCs. The chain employs TRBV4-3 and TRBJ1-4, with 8 bases that match TRBD1. The clonotype comes from a woman aged 18-29 years in good health and CMV-seropositive. The CDR3 reads CASSQTGGNGEKLFF. CDR3 bases: TGCGCCAGCAGCCAAACAGGGGGGAATGGGGAAAAACTGTTTTTT.